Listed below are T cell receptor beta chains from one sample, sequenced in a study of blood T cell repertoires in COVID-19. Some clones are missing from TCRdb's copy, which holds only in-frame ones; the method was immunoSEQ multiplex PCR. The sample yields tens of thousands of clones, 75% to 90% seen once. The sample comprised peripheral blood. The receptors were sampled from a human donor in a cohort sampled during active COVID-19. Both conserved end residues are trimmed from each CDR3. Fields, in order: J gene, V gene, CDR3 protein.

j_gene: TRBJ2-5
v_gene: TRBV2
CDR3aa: ASNRLAETQY

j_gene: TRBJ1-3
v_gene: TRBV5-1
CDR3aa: ASSLAAGPSGNTIY

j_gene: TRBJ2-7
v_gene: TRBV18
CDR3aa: ASSLGGDLYEQY

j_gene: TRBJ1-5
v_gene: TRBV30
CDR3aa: AWSAMAGNQPQH

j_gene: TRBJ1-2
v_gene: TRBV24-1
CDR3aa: ATRGTGSYGYT

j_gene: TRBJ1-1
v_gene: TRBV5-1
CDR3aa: ASSSTGADTEAF

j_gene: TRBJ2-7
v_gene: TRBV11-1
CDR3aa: ASSPGQKQYEQY

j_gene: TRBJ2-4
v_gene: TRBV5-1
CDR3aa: ASSQGQVKNIQY

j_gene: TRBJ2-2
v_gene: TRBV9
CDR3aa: ASSVGTSGSSGGELF

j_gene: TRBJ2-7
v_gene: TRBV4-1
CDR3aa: ASSQGPARGTYEQY

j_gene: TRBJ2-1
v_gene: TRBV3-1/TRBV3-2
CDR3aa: ASSQEGLAGGSPVDEQF

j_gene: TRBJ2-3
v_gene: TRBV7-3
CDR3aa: ASSLRRTSGRELDTQY

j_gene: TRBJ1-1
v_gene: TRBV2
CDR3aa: ASRTGQNTEAF

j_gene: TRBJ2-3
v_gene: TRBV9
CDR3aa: ASSVEAGGSDTQY

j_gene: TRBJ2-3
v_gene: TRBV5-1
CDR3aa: ASSLDGLAQAKGTQY

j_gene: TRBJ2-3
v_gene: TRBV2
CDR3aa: ASSESSGADTQY

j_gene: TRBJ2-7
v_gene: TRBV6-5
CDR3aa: ASRGGTVGGYEQY

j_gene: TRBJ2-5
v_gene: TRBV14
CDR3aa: ASSSLGVAGQETQY

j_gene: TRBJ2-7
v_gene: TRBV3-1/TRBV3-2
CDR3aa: ASSQGRGPYEQY

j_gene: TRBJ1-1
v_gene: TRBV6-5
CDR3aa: ASRSRTSSTEAF

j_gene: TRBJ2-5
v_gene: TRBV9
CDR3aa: ASSERTWEGETQY

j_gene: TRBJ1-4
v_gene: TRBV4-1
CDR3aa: ASSPQGFGEKLF

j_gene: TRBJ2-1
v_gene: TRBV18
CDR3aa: ASSPIPGQLGNEQF

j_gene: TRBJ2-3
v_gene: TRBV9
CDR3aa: ASSPSGRFTDTQY

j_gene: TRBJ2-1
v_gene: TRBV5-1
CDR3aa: ASSLAQTSGGYNEQF

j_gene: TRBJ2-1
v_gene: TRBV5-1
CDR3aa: ASSLADYNEQF

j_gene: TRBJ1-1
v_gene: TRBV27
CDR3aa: ASRVTGNTEAF

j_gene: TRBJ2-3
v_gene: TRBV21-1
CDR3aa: ASSKGGQLFTDTQY

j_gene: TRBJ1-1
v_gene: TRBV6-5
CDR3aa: ATGQNMNTEAF

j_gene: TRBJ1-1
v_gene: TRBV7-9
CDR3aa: ASSLGAQGTAAF

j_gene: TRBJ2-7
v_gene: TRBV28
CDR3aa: ASSRPVVAGEQY

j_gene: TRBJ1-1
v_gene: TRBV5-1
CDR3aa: ASSLGNTGDTEAF

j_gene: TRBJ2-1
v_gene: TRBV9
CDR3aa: ASSVFGSYNEQF

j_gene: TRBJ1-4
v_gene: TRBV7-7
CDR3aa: ASSVSDRGDEKLF

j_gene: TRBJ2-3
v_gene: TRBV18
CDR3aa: ASSYSEDTQY

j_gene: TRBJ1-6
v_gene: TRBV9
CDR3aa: ASSLGQYNSPLH

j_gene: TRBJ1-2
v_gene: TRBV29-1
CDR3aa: SVDSYGYT

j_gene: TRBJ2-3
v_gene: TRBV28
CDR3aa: ASSSATSFPDTQY

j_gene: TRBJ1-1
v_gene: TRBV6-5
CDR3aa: ASGRTGSEAF

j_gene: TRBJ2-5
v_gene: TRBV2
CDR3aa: ASRASLGRETQY

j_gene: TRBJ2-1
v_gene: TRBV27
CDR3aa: ASSEVLAGEMF

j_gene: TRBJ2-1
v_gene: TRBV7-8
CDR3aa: ASSLVGGTSYNEQF

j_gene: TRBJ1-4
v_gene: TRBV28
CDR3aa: ASSLTQGPNEKLF

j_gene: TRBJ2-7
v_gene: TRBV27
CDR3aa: ASSLSISGRPYEQY

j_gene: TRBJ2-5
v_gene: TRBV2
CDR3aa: ASSALAGGQTQY

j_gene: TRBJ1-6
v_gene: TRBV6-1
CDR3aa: ASSAPLRGLDNSPLH

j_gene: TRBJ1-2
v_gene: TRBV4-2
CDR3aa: ASSQEQGYGYT

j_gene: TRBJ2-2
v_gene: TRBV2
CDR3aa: ASSGFWRAGGAGELF